These 29 T cell receptor beta chains share one sample of origin, sequenced in a study of graft-versus-host responses after intestinal transplantation. Antigens for these TCRs are unknown. The protocol was immunoSEQ multiplex PCR, while the TCRdb copy is restricted to in-frame clones and leaves out a portion. The data show some 92,000 clones, roughly 92% seen once. Specimen: unstimulated CD4+ T cells sorted from spleen or lymph node cells, collected before intestinal transplant. These receptors were taken from a human donor who received an intestinal transplant.

This clone was observed once. The CDR3 DNA sequence: TGCGCCAGCGGCTCCGGGACTAGCGGCCAAGAGACCCAGTACTTC. Translated, it gives CASGSGTSGQETQYF. The chain has TRBV5-1 and TRBJ2-5; 11 nucleotides align to TRBD2. Germline CDR1 is SGHRS and CDR2 is YFSETQ. V shed 7 bases, J shed 1 base, and the junction held 6 bases outside the gene matches. This CDR3 contains 15 residues.

V and J are TRBV27 and TRBJ1-5, with D uncertain. Germline V gene sequence: CDR1 MNHEY, CDR2 SMNVEV (reference sequence). This CDR3 comprises 15 residues. V was trimmed by 4 bases and J by 2 bases, leaving 12 bases between them. The CDR3 DNA follows: TGTGCCAGCAGTTCGACCCTCGGAGGCAATCAGCCCCAGCATTTT. Translation gives CASSSTLGGNQPQHF.

This clone was found once. The gene calls are TRBV5-1 and TRBJ1-3, with D unclear. Trimming shortened V by 4 bases and J by 0 bases, and 11 bases separated the two germline ends. Germline CDR1 reads SGHRS; CDR2 reads YFSETQ. This CDR3 comprises 15 residues. In DNA, the CDR3 is TGCGCCAGCAGCCCAGGACCCGACTCTGGAAACACCATATATTTT. This codes for CASSPGPDSGNTIYF.

This sequence joins TRBV19 and TRBJ2-1, with D possibly TRBD2 on 5 matching bases. The V end lost 4 bases, the J end lost 0 bases, and 13 bases lay between the germline ends. From germline, CDR1 is LNHDA and CDR2 SQIVND (reference sequence). This CDR3 is 16 amino acids long. The CDR3 is CASSNQASYSYNEQFF. The CDR3 DNA reads as TGTGCCAGTAGTAATCAAGCTAGCTACTCCTACAATGAGCAGTTCTTC. The variable domain in full, with the rest retrieved from reference TRBV19 and TRBJ2-1, is DGGITQSPKYLFRKEGQNVTLSCEQNLNHDAMYWYRQDPGQGLRLIYYSQIVNDFQKGDIAEGYSVSREKKESFPLTVTSAQKNPTAFYLCASSNQASYSYNEQFFGPGTRLTVL.

The chain joins TRBV6-1 to TRBJ2-1; D is perhaps TRBD1 (5 bases). Trimming pared 6 bases from V and 0 bases from J, leaving 9 bases between. CDR3 length: 14 amino acids. CDR1 MNHNS and CDR2 SASEGT come from the germline V gene. The CDR3 sequence: CASSRQSSYNEQFF. In DNA form, the CDR3 reads TGTGCCAGCAGCCGACAGAGCTCCTACAATGAGCAGTTCTTC.

The rearrangement joins TRBV19 to TRBJ1-1; the D is unclear. CDR1 LNHDA and CDR2 SQIVND come from the germline V gene (reference sequence). The CDR3 consists of 13 residues. V was cut by 5 bases and J by 1 base, with 8 bases left in between. CDR3 sequence: CASSWETNTEAFF. The CDR3 DNA follows: TGTGCCAGTAGTTGGGAAACGAACACTGAAGCTTTCTTT.

The CDR3 bases are TGTGCCATCAACAGAGGGGACACCCAGTACAATGAGCAGTTCTTC. Its protein product is CAINRGDTQYNEQFF. The chain links TRBV10-3 to TRBJ2-1, with D perhaps TRBD1 (6 bases). The CDR3 loop spans 15 amino acids. Trimming removed 7 bases from V and 4 bases from J, with 17 bases in between. Per germline, CDR1 ENHRY and CDR2 SYGVKD.

This rearrangement joins TRBV30 to TRBJ1-5; D not resolved. V was shortened by 4 bases and J by 2 bases, with 9 bases between the two germline ends. Germline CDR1 reads GTSNPN; CDR2 reads SVGIG (reference sequence). This CDR3 has 13 amino acids. CDR3 in amino acids: CAWNSFGNQPQHF. The CDR3 DNA is TGTGCCTGGAACTCTTTTGGCAATCAGCCCCAGCATTTT.

The chain couples TRBV11-1 to TRBJ1-3; the D gene is possibly TRBD1 (6 bases). This CDR3 is built from 19 residues. Germline V lookup: CDR1 SGHAT, CDR2 FQDESV (reference sequence). Trimming shortened V by 4 bases and J by 0 bases, and 22 bases separated the two germline ends. CDR3 sequence (DNA): TGTGCCAGCAGCTCTCGGACAGCAACTCGGGGGATCTCTGGAAACACCATATATTTT. It yields the protein CASSSRTATRGISGNTIYF.

This clone has a single count. This chain uses TRBV7-9 with TRBJ1-5, with 7 nucleotides matching TRBD1. CDR1 SEHNR and CDR2 FQNEAQ come from the germline V gene (reference sequence). With 4 bases clipped from V and 0 bases from J, the junction kept 6 bases outside the gene matches. This CDR3 has 16 residues. CDR3 sequence: CASSSWDSYSNQPQHF. CDR3 coding DNA: TGTGCCAGCAGCTCCTGGGACAGCTATAGCAATCAGCCCCAGCATTTT. Variable domain in full (rest from reference TRBV7-9 and TRBJ1-5): DTGVSQNPRHKITKRGQNVTFRCDPISEHNRLYWYRQTLGQGPEFLTYFQNEAQLEKSRLLSDRFSAERPKGSFSTLEIQRTEQGDSAMYLCASSSWDSYSNQPQHFGDGTRLSIL.

Here the CDR3 DNA reads TGTGCCAGCAGTTTGGACAGTGCCACTTCCCTGAGAAGGGACTACACCTTC. Translation gives CASSLDSATSLRRDYTF. The chain carries TRBV27 and TRBJ1-2; D possibly corresponds to TRBD1 (6 bases). Per the germline V gene, CDR1 is MNHEY and CDR2 is SMNVEV (reference sequence). CDR3 size: 17 residues. V lost 3 bases and J 10 bases, leaving 27 bases between the germline ends.

This chain links TRBV20-1 with TRBJ2-1; D call uncertain. The germline CDR1 and CDR2 sequences are DFQATT and SNEGSKA (reference sequence). This CDR3 is 10 amino acids long. CDR3 nucleotides: TGCAGCTCGGTGGGCAATGAGCAGTTCTTC. Translated: CSSVGNEQFF.

This clone was picked up one time. The rearrangement joins TRBV7-3 to TRBJ2-1, with 12 bases matching TRBD2. J lost 6 bases, V lost 4 bases, and 4 bases had no gene match. The length of the CDR3 is 15 residues. CDR1 and CDR2 (germline): SGHTA, FQGTGA. The CDR3 bases are TGTGCCAGCAGCTCCGGGACTAGCGGGTTCAATGAGCAGTTCTTC. This gives the protein CASSSGTSGFNEQFF.

This chain connects TRBV28 to TRBJ1-3; 7 positions match TRBD1. The CDR3 extends over 16 amino acids. The trim removed 3 bases at V and 0 bases at J, leaving 5 bases unmatched. CDR1 is MDHEN and CDR2 is SYDVKM in the germline V gene. CDR3 protein: CASSFAGQTSGNTIYF. For the CDR3, the DNA is TGTGCCAGCAGTTTTGCGGGACAGACCTCTGGAAACACCATATATTTT.

This clone was counted once. This CDR3 reads CASSGRPPRFGTGNTIYF. The CDR3 bases are TGTGCCAGCAGTGGAAGGCCGCCTCGGTTCGGGACTGGAAACACCATATATTTT. This sequence joins TRBV6-1 and TRBJ1-3; no definite D call. The CDR3 totals 18 residues. Germline CDR1 MNHNS, CDR2 SASEGT. V lost 4 bases and J lost 2, with 21 bases in between.

This rearrangement joins TRBV6-1 to TRBJ1-4, with no clear D. Germline loops: CDR1 MNHNS, CDR2 SASEGT. V was trimmed by 6 bases and J by 7 bases, leaving 15 bases between them. The CDR3 is 14 amino acids. The CDR3 here is CASSGKKGFEKLFF. Here the CDR3 DNA reads TGTGCCAGCAGCGGCAAAAAAGGCTTTGAAAAACTGTTTTTT.

The rearrangement links TRBV27 to TRBJ2-1; 10 bases match TRBD2. From germline, CDR1 is MNHEY and CDR2 SMNVEV (reference sequence). The CDR3 spans 15 residues. The V gene end was trimmed by 3 bases and the J gene end by 7 bases; junction bases not matched to a gene: 6. CDR3 sequence: CASSLSSGSWNEQFF. Written as DNA, the CDR3 is TGTGCCAGCAGTTTGTCTAGCGGGAGTTGGAATGAGCAGTTCTTC.

This chain joins TRBV18 and TRBJ1-4; 9 bases align to TRBD1. In germline, CDR1 is KGHSH, CDR2 LQKENI. The ends lost 6 bases at V and 6 bases at J; junction bases unmatched: 8. The CDR3 is 15 amino acids. The CDR3 is CASSPETGGHEKLFF. The CDR3 DNA reads TGTGCCAGCTCCCCAGAGACAGGGGGTCATGAAAAACTGTTTTTT.

The chain combines TRBV30 with TRBJ1-1; D possibly corresponds to TRBD1 (6 bases). With 2 bases removed from V and 3 bases from J, the gap between germline ends came to 13 bases. The CDR3 has 14 residues. Germline-derived CDR1 and CDR2 are GTSNPN and SVGIG (reference sequence). The CDR3: CAWSSGRGDTEAFF. The CDR3 DNA reads as TGTGCCTGGAGTAGTGGCAGGGGAGACACTGAAGCTTTCTTT.

This clone was detected a few times. This sequence joins TRBV19 and TRBJ2-7; D uncertain. This CDR3 comprises 16 residues. CDR1 is LNHDA, CDR2 SQIVND, per germline (reference sequence). V was pared by 3 bases and J by 0 bases, with 15 bases between. The CDR3 loop is CASSIASAPSSYEQYF. The CDR3 coding sequence is TGTGCCAGTAGTATCGCTTCGGCCCCGAGCTCCTACGAGCAGTACTTC.

A single count supports this clone. This chain joins TRBV5-1 and TRBJ1-1; D is unresolved. Germline V gives CDR1 SGHRS, CDR2 YFSETQ. The V and J ends lost 0 bases and 0 bases respectively, with 12 bases between them. The CDR3 is 16 amino acids. In nucleotides, the CDR3 is TGCGCCAGCAGCTTGGAAATTGGTCAGGTGAACACTGAAGCTTTCTTT. It is translated as CASSLEIGQVNTEAFF.

The rearrangement joins TRBV7-9 to TRBJ2-1; 11 bases align to TRBD2. Trimming took 4 bases from V and 4 from J; bases not matched to a gene: 9. The CDR3 is made up of 17 amino acids. The germline V gene has CDR1 SEHNR and CDR2 FQNEAQ (reference sequence). The chain's CDR3 is CASSYPGLAVIYNEQFF. In DNA form, the CDR3 reads TGTGCCAGCAGCTACCCGGGACTAGCGGTTATATACAATGAGCAGTTCTTC.

This chain's CDR3 is CAWSLTRALHEQYF. The CDR3 DNA sequence: TGTGCCTGGAGTTTGACGAGGGCACTACACGAGCAGTACTTC. The chain couples TRBV30 to TRBJ2-7; D is perhaps TRBD2 (5 bases). Trimming stripped 2 bases from V and 5 bases from J, with 16 bases between. Germline CDR1 reads GTSNPN; CDR2 reads SVGIG (reference sequence). The length of the CDR3 is 14 residues.

The rearrangement joins TRBV19 to TRBJ2-7, with D possibly TRBD2 on 6 matching bases. Germline loops: CDR1 LNHDA, CDR2 SQIVND (reference sequence). The CDR3 spans 15 residues. V gave up 5 bases and J gave up 5 bases, with 19 bases separating them. Here the CDR3 DNA reads TGTGCCAGTAGTTCCCGGGACTCAAAAGGAGACGAGCAGTACTTC. This translates into CASSSRDSKGDEQYF.

This chain joins TRBV6-1 and TRBJ2-1; 10 bases map to TRBD2. The germline V gene has CDR1 MNHNS and CDR2 SASEGT. V shed 7 bases and J 5 bases; nucleotides not matched to a gene: 8. CDR3 length: 15 residues. CDR3 sequence: CASKTGTSVNNEQFF. The CDR3 DNA reads as TGTGCCAGCAAAACCGGGACTAGCGTTAACAATGAGCAGTTCTTC.

The chain uses TRBV28 and TRBJ1-5; 12 bases are a match to TRBD1. V lost 4 bases to trimming and J lost 6 bases; unmatched junction nucleotides: 7. Per the germline V gene, CDR1 is MDHEN and CDR2 is SYDVKM. The CDR3 spans 16 residues. CDR3 residues: CASSSSGTGGPQPQHF. The CDR3 coding sequence is TGTGCCAGCAGTTCGTCCGGGACAGGGGGCCCTCAGCCCCAGCATTTT.

The V and J genes are TRBV15 and TRBJ1-4; 9 nucleotides line up with TRBD1. Germline CDR1 is LNHNV and CDR2 is YYDKDF (reference sequence). V was pared by 0 bases and J by 11 bases, with 4 bases of the junction left unmatched. This CDR3 comprises 14 residues. The CDR3 nucleotides are TGTGCCACCAGCAGAGAGATGGGACAGGGCAAACTGTTTTTT. It translates to CATSREMGQGKLFF.

The chain recombines TRBV6-1 with TRBJ2-7; unclear D gene. There are 15 residues in the CDR3. Trimming pared 6 bases from V and 1 base from J, leaving 16 bases between. The germline CDR1 and CDR2 sequences are MNHNS and SASEGT. CDR3 DNA sequence: TGTGCCAGCAGCCCCCAGGACCTTAGTTCCTACGAGCAGTACTTC. Translation gives CASSPQDLSSYEQYF.

The chain combines TRBV29-1 with TRBJ2-7, with TRBD1 matching over 7 bases. CDR1 SQVTM and CDR2 ANQGSEA come from the germline V gene. This CDR3 spans 13 amino acids. V gave up 5 bases and J gave up 4 bases; unmatched junction bases: 8. The CDR3 DNA is TGCAGCGTTAAATATGACAGGGATTACGAGCAGTACTTC. Translation: CSVKYDRDYEQYF.